This passage covers 13 T cell receptor beta chains from one sample sequenced in a study of OX40 agonist ivuxolimab in advanced cancers. The repertoire was sequenced with immunoSEQ multiplex PCR; TCRdb's copy has only in-frame clones and lacks some. The sample includes about 58,000 clones, 86% of them seen just once. This sample comprised CD4+ or CD8+ T cells sorted from blood, obtained in a trial of the OX40 agonist ivuxolimab. The receptors originated from an adult with an advanced solid tumor such as melanoma, head and neck, liver or kidney cancer.

The chain links TRBV30 to TRBJ1-1, with 8 bases lining up with TRBD1. CDR3 length equals 12 residues. Germline assignment: CDR1 GTSNPN and CDR2 SVGIG (reference sequence). V lost 5 bases to trimming and J lost 1 base; unmatched junction nucleotides: 0. The CDR3 here is CAWDRGNTEAFF. The CDR3 nucleotides read TGTGCCTGGGACAGGGGGAACACTGAAGCTTTCTTT. Filled out from reference TRBV30 and TRBJ1-1, the complete variable domain reads SQTIHQWPATLVQPVGSPLSLECTVEGTSNPNLYWYRQAAGRGLQLLFYSVGIGQISSEVPQNLSASRPQDRQFILSSKKLLLSDSGFYLCAWDRGNTEAFFGQGTRLTVV.

The J gene is TRBJ1-2, the V gene TRBV14; TRBD1 might be the D (5 bases). From germline, CDR1 is SGHDN and CDR2 FVKESK. The CDR3 contains 13 residues. V lost 4 bases and J 7 bases, leaving 13 bases between the germline ends. The CDR3 bases are TGTGCCAGCAGCCGGGGTGACAGTTCTGGCTACACCTTC. Translated, it gives CASSRGDSSGYTF.

This clone has only one observation. The chain combines TRBV18 with TRBJ1-5; 10 nucleotides match TRBD1. Losses at the gene ends were 3 bases for V and 3 bases for J; bases not matched to a gene: 2. The germline V gene has CDR1 KGHSH and CDR2 LQKENI. The CDR3 runs 15 residues. CDR3 protein: CASSPDRGLNQPQHF. DNA for the CDR3: TGTGCCAGCTCACCTGACAGGGGGCTCAATCAGCCCCAGCATTTT. The full variable domain, in which reference TRBV18 and TRBJ1-5 provide the parts outside the CDR3, is NAGVMQNPRHLVRRRGQEARLRCSPMKGHSHVYWYRQLPEEGLKFMVYLQKENIIDESGMPKERFSAEFPKEGPSILRIQQVVRGDSAAYFCASSPDRGLNQPQHFGDGTRLSIL.

The rearrangement joins TRBV7-2 to TRBJ2-3, with 8 bases aligning to TRBD1. Germline values: CDR1 SGHTA, CDR2 FQGNSA. CDR3 length: 13 residues. V lost 1 base and J lost 6; bases outside the gene matches: 0. The CDR3 spells CASSLGQGDTQYF. CDR3 nucleotides: TGTGCCAGCAGCTTAGGACAGGGGGATACGCAGTATTTT.

This clone was seen just once. The rearrangement uses TRBV6-5 and TRBJ2-2, with 7 bases aligning to TRBD1. Per germline, CDR1 MNHEY and CDR2 SVGAGI. The CDR3 has 14 residues. V trimming: 6 bases; J trimming: 4 bases; junction bases outside the gene matches: 5. The CDR3 DNA reads TGTGCCAGCAGACCACGACAGGGCACCGGGGAGCTGTTTTTT. Amino acid sequence: CASRPRQGTGELFF.

The V gene is TRBV5-1, the J gene TRBJ2-1; a possible D gene is TRBD1 (6 bases). The CDR3 covers 14 residues. Germline CDR1 and CDR2: SGHRS and YFSETQ. V was cut by 2 bases and J by 6 bases, with 12 bases left in between. The CDR3 sequence is CASSFLQGGNEQFF. The CDR3 DNA is TGCGCCAGCAGCTTCCTACAGGGTGGCAATGAGCAGTTCTTC.

The V call is TRBV7-9, the J call TRBJ1-1, with D maybe TRBD1 (6 bases). V shed 5 bases and J shed 1 base, with 14 bases lying between them. CDR1 and CDR2 from the germline V gene are SEHNR and FQNEAQ (reference sequence). The CDR3 runs 15 residues. The DNA for the CDR3 is TGTGCCAGCAGCCTAAGGACAGATTCGAACACTGAAGCTTTCTTT. Its protein is CASSLRTDSNTEAFF.

V gene TRBV19 combines with J gene TRBJ2-1; TRBD1 matches at 7 bases. This CDR3 spans 16 amino acids. The J segment lost 3 bases and the V segment lost 0 bases, leaving 5 bases of the junction unmatched. From germline, CDR1 is LNHDA and CDR2 SQIVND (reference sequence). Here the CDR3 reads CASSIDRTGSYNEQFF. The DNA of the CDR3 is TGTGCCAGTAGTATAGATCGGACAGGCAGCTACAATGAGCAGTTCTTC.

The rearrangement links TRBV2 to TRBJ1-1; D is unresolved. Looked up from germline, CDR1 is SNHLY and CDR2 is FYNNEI. This CDR3 has 14 amino acids. Trimming took 2 bases from V and 0 from J, leaving 7 bases between them. CDR3 sequence reads: CASSENSVNTEAFF. The CDR3 nucleotides are TGTGCCAGCAGTGAAAACAGTGTGAACACTGAAGCTTTCTTT. The full variable domain, completed using reference TRBV2 and TRBJ1-1, is EPEVTQTPSHQVTQMGQEVILRCVPISNHLYFYWYRQILGQKVEFLVSFYNNEISEKSEIFDDQFSVERPDGSNFTLKIRSTKLEDSAMYFCASSENSVNTEAFFGQGTRLTVV.

V gene TRBV18 combines with J gene TRBJ1-5; TRBD1 is a possible D gene (5 bases). V lost 3 bases and J 5 bases, leaving 11 bases between the germline ends. The CDR3 runs to 14 residues. CDR1 is KGHSH and CDR2 is LQKENI in the germline V gene. Written as DNA, the CDR3 is TGTGCCAGCTCACCGGGACGGGACTATCAGCCCCAGCATTTT. This translates into CASSPGRDYQPQHF.

This rearrangement joins TRBV9 to TRBJ1-5; D gene unclear. The CDR3 covers 13 residues. Trimming removed 0 bases from V and 0 bases from J, with 1 base in between. Germline V gene data show CDR1 as SGDLS and CDR2 as YYNGEE. This CDR3 is CASSVGSNQPQHF. CDR3 nucleotides: TGTGCCAGCAGCGTAGGTAGCAATCAGCCCCAGCATTTT.

The chain employs TRBV18 and TRBJ2-7; tentatively, D is TRBD1 or TRBD2 (5 bases each). V lost 3 bases and J 3 bases, leaving 12 bases between the germline ends. The CDR3 spans 14 residues. Germline lookup yields CDR1 KGHSH and CDR2 LQKENI. The DNA for the CDR3 is TGTGCCAGCTCACCCCGGGACGCATACTACGAGCAGTACTTC. Translation gives CASSPRDAYYEQYF.

The chain combines TRBV19 with TRBJ2-2; D is unclear. The V gene lost 3 bases and the J gene lost 0 bases, with 5 bases spanning the gap. The CDR3 runs 14 residues. CDR1 LNHDA and CDR2 SQIVND come from the germline V gene (reference sequence). For the CDR3, the DNA is TGTGCCAGTAGTATCGGTCCGAACACCGGGGAGCTGTTTTTT. This encodes CASSIGPNTGELFF.